This T cell receptor (beta chain) was identified in a study of T cells in localized non-small cell lung cancer. Study observations and caveats: Elevated blood T cell density was associated with longer overall survival. It was uninvolved adjacent lung that showed the highest T cell clonality, exceeding tumor.

This clone came up a few times. Its target is not known. Germline CDR1 reads LNHNV; CDR2 reads YYDKDF (reference sequence). Trimming left V 5 bases short and J 6 bases short, with 13 bases between. This CDR3 is 14 amino acids long. Profiling relied on immunoSEQ multiplex PCR, and the TCRdb table lists in-frame clones only, not all of them. The table shows about 39,000 clones, with about 76% occurring only once. This material consisted of PBMCs, taken before any cancer treatment. The chain carries TRBV15 and TRBJ1-4; D is unclear. This TCR derives from a woman aged 35-70 years with stage II squamous cell lung carcinoma. The CDR3 coding sequence is TGTGCCACCAGCCCCGGGGTAGGGTATGAAAAACTGTTTTTT. Amino acid sequence: CATSPGVGYEKLFF.